This is a list of T cell receptor beta chains from one sample in a study of molecular identifiers for immune sequencing clone quantification. TCRdb analysed the PCR reads with MiXCR anew, one entry per CDR3 protein. This repertoire shows about 510,000 distinct CDR3 sequences, about 25% found once; its top ten account for about 0.75%. The sequencing sample was made of naive CD8+ T cells from blood, with Jurkat cell RNA spiked in. The receptor set was obtained from a human donor in good health. Some libraries in this study had Jurkat cell RNA spiked in. CDR3s include the opening cysteine and the closing phenylalanine or tryptophan. D genes are given only for firm matches. Some rows mark clone size as missing; the rest say once, few, many or name a class of expanded clone.

J | V | D | size | CDR3 | DNA
TRBJ1-1 | TRBV27 | . | . | CASSYSGARTEAFF | TGTGCCAGCAGTTATTCAGGGGCCCGAACTGAAGCTTTCTTT
TRBJ2-2 | TRBV13 | . | . | CASSPRRPRELSF | TGTGCCAGCAGCCCTCGACGACCCCGGGAGCTGTCTTTT
TRBJ1-1 | TRBV5-8 | . | . | CASSPYTEAFF | TGTGCCAGCAGCCCCTACACTGAAGCTTTCTTT
TRBJ2-3 | TRBV27 | . | few | CASSSPPTDTQYF | TGTGCCAGCAGTTCCCCCCCGACAGATACGCAGTATTTT
TRBJ2-7 | TRBV27 | TRBD2 | few | CASSLSGGSSYEQYF | TGTGCCAGCAGTTTATCCGGCGGGAGCTCCTACGAGCAGTACTTC
TRBJ2-3 | TRBV2 | . | many | CASSDPSDGTDTQYF | TGTGCCAGCAGTGATCCTAGCGACGGCACAGATACGCAGTATTTT
TRBJ2-2 | TRBV11-2 | . | . | CASSRFGGGTGANTGELFF | TGTGCCAGCAGCCGGTTTGGCGGGGGAACAGGGGCGAACACCGGGGAGCTGTTTTTT
TRBJ2-5 | TRBV5-1 | TRBD2 | many | CASSPHSGGVETQYF | TGCGCCAGCAGCCCCCACAGCGGGGGCGTAGAGACCCAGTACTTC
TRBJ2-2 | TRBV6-5 | TRBD2 | . | CASCPTSGGPRDTGELFF | TGTGCCAGTTGCCCGACTAGCGGGGGGCCGAGGGACACCGGGGAGCTGTTTTTT
TRBJ2-6 | TRBV13 | . | many | CASSSRQPSGANVLTF | TGTGCCAGCAGCTCCAGACAGCCCTCTGGGGCCAACGTCCTGACTTTC
TRBJ2-5 | TRBV12-3/TRBV12-4 | . | many | CASSLARPETQYF | TGTGCCAGCAGTTTAGCCCGACCAGAGACCCAGTACTTC
TRBJ2-7 | TRBV13 | TRBD1 | . | CASSPGTGGAEDYEQYF | TGTGCCAGCAGCCCAGGGACAGGGGGCGCCGAGGACTACGAGCAGTACTTC
TRBJ2-7 | TRBV5-6 | . | many | CASSLGSAGYEQYF | TGTGCCAGCAGCTTGGGATCGGCAGGATACGAGCAGTACTTC
TRBJ1-5 | TRBV28 | . | . | CASSFRGTMGSNQPPHF | TGTGCCAGCAGTTTCCGGGGGACTATGGGGAGCAATCAGCCCCCGCATTTT
TRBJ2-7 | TRBV28 | . | few | CASSPSSYTYEQYF | TGTGCCAGCAGTCCCTCGTCTTACACCTACGAGCAGTACTTC
TRBJ1-2 | TRBV12-3/TRBV12-4 | . | . | CASSVLQAYGYTF | TGTGCCAGCAGTGTCCTACAGGCCTATGGCTACACCTTC
TRBJ1-4 | TRBV27 | . | . | CASSSISPLGATNEKLYF | TGTGCCAGCAGTTCTATATCCCCTCTGGGAGCAACTAATGAAAAACTGTATTTT
TRBJ2-1 | TRBV7-9 | . | many | CASSLNTGSYNEQFF | TGTGCCAGCAGCTTAAACACAGGGTCCTACAATGAGCAGTTCTTC
TRBJ1-2 | TRBV9 | . | . | CASSVGESGDNYGYTF | TGTGCCAGCAGCGTAGGCGAGAGTGGGGACAACTATGGCTACACCTTC